Described below is a single T cell receptor beta chain sequence and its context. The antigen is not known. Researchers ran the PCR with 60 Vbeta and 13 Jbeta primers. Generated by immunoSEQ multiplex PCR, the TCRdb table keeps only in-frame clones and is missing some. This sample has around 150,000 clones; over 60% occur once, and the top ten carry less than 2%. The sample is drawn from a study of cytomegalovirus exposure and HLA in healthy donors. Overall study results and limits: In a later analysis, several top co-occurrence clusters appeared linked to parvovirus B19, influenza, CMV and Epstein-Barr virus.

The germline gives CDR1 SQVTM, CDR2 ANQGSEA. The CDR3 covers 15 residues. This clonotype was sampled from a man between 40 and 49 years old in good health and CMV-seronegative. The genes are TRBV29-1 and TRBJ2-3; 9 bases match TRBD2. Material for sequencing was PBMCs. The CDR3 bases are TGCAGAGAAAACGGGACTAGCCCTTTCACAGATACGCAGTATTTT. This gives the protein CRENGTSPFTDTQYF.